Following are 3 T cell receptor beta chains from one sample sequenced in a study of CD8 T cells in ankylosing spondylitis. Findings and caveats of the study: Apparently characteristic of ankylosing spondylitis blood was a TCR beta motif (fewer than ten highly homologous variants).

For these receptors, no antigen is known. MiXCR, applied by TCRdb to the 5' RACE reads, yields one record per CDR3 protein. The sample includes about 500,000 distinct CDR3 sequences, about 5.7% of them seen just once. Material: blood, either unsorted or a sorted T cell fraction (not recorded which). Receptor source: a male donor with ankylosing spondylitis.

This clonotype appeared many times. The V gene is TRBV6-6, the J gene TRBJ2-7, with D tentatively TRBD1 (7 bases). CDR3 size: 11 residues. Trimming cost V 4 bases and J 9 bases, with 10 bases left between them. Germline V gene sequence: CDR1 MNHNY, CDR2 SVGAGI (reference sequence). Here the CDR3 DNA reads TGTGCCAGCAGTTCCCAGGGGGGGCAGTACTTC. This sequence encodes CASSSQGGQYF.

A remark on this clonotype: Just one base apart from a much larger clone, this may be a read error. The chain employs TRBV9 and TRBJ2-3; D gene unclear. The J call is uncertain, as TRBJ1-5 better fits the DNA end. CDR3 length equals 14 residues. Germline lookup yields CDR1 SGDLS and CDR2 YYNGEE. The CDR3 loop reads CASSPQPFTDTQHF. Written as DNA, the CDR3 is TGTGCCAGCAGCCCCCAGCCTTTCACAGATACGCAGCATTTT.

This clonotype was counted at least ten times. The CDR3: CSARDLYGYTF. The CDR3 DNA reads TGCAGTGCTAGAGATCTTTATGGCTACACCTTC. The chain joins TRBV20-1 to TRBJ1-2; D gene unclear. Deletions cut 0 bases from V and 5 bases from J, with 4 bases between. The germline V gene encodes CDR1 DFQATT and CDR2 SNEGSKA (reference sequence). This CDR3 has 11 amino acids.